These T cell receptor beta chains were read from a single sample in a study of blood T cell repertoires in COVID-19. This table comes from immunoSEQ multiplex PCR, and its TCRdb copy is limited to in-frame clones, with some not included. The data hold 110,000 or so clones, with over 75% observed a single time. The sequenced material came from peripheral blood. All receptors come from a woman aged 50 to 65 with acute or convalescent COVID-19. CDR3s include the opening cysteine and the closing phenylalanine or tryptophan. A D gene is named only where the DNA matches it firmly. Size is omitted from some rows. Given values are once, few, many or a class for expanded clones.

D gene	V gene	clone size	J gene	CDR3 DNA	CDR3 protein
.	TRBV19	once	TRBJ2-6	TGTGCCAGTAGTCGTCCGACAGACTCTGGGGCCAACGTCCTGACTTTC	CASSRPTDSGANVLTF
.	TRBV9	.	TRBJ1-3	TGTGCCAGCAGTAAGAGCTCTGGAAACACCATATATTTT	CASSKSSGNTIYF
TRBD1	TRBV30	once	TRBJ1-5	TGTGCCTGGAGTGTAAAGGTTTCCAGGGGGCGGATCAATCAGCCCCAGCATTTT	CAWSVKVSRGRINQPQHF
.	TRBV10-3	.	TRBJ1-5	TGTGCCATCAGTGGAGAGGGGGGGCAGCCCCAGCATTTT	CAISGEGGQPQHF
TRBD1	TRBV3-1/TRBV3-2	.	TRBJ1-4	TGTGCCAGCAGCCGAAGTAGAACAGGGGGGGAAAAACTGTTTTTT	CASSRSRTGGEKLFF
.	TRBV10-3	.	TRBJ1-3	TGTGCCAGTACCGGGACACAAAGTGGAAACACCATATATTTT	CASTGTQSGNTIYF
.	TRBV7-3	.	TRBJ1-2	TGTGCCAGCAGCCCGACACAGGTGGACTATGGCTACACCTTC	CASSPTQVDYGYTF
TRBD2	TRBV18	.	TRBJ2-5	TGTGCCAGCTCCGGGAGGGACGAAGAGACCCAGTACTTC	CASSGRDEETQYF
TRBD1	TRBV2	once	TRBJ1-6	TGTGCCAGCAGAGCGACAGGGACCAATTCACCCCTCCACTTT	CASRATGTNSPLHF
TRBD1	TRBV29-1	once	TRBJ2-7	TGCAGCGTCGCCCGGAATCCCCGGGACAGGCCCTCCTACGAGCAGTACTTC	CSVARNPRDRPSYEQYF
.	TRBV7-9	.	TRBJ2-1	TGTGCCAGCAGCTTAAAGAAGTTCGGTAGGGCAGGGGTCAATGAGCAGTTCTTC	CASSLKKFGRAGVNEQFF
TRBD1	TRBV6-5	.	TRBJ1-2	TGTGCCAGCAGTACCTATTCCGGGACAGTCACCTTC	CASSTYSGTVTF
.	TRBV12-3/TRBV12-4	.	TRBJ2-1	TGTGCCAGCAGTTTTAACAGGGATACTGAGCAGTTCTTC	CASSFNRDTEQFF
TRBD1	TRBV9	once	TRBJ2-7	TGTGCCAGCAGCGCCGACAGGGGGCTGGGAGAGCAGTACTTC	CASSADRGLGEQYF
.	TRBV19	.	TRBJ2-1	TGTGCCAGTAGCTACTTTCTCAGCGAAACTTCCTACAATGAGCAGTTCTTC	CASSYFLSETSYNEQFF
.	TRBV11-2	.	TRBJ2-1	TGTGCCAGCAGCGCATTCGGAGTGCAGTTCTTC	CASSAFGVQFF
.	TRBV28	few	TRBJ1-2	TGTGCCAGCAGTTTTGAGGTCAGGGGTGGCTACACCTTC	CASSFEVRGGYTF
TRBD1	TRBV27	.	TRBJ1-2	TGTGCCAGCAGGGACCCAACAGGGGCAGGGTACTATGGCTACACCTTC	CASRDPTGAGYYGYTF
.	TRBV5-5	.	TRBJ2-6	TGTGCCAGCGCTAGCCCTGGGGCCAACGTCCTGACTTTC	CASASPGANVLTF
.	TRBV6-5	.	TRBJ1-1	TGTGCCAGCAGTTACGTCGAGGCAGGGGTTAGGACTGAAGCTTTCTTT	CASSYVEAGVRTEAFF
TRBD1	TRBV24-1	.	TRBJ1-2	TGTGCCACCAGTGATTCTAGACAGGGTTATGGCTACACCTTC	CATSDSRQGYGYTF
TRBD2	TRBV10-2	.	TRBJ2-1	TGCGCCAGCAGTGATCTAGCGGGGTCCTACAATGAGCAGTTCTTC	CASSDLAGSYNEQFF
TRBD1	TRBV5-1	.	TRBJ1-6	TGCGCCAGCAGCCCGGACAGGGGAGTAAATTCACCCCTCCACTTT	CASSPDRGVNSPLHF
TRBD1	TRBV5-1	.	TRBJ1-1	TGCGCCAGCCGGCCTCCCGGGACAGAGAACACTGAAGCTTTCTTT	CASRPPGTENTEAFF
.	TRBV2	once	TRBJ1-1	TGTGCCAGCAGTGTACAACTGAACACTGAAGCTTTCTTT	CASSVQLNTEAFF
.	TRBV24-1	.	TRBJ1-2	TGTGCCCGGCCGAGGCGCTTGACCTATGGCTACACCTTC	CARPRRLTYGYTF
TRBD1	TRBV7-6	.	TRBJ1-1	TGTGCCAGCAGCTTAGCGCAGGGGGCCACTGAAGCTTTCTTT	CASSLAQGATEAFF
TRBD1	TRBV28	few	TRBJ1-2	TGTGCCAGCAGGGAGTACAGGGGTATCGCCTATGGCTACACCTTC	CASREYRGIAYGYTF
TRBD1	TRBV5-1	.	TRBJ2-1	TGCGCCAGTCGGACAGGGCCAAACAATGAGCAGTTCTTC	CASRTGPNNEQFF
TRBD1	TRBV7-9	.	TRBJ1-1	TGTGCCAGCAGCTTGGGACAGGGGAACACTGAAGCTTTCTTT	CASSLGQGNTEAFF
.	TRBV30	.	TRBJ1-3	TGTGCCTGGAGGGCAGGGAACTCTGGAAACACCATATATTTT	CAWRAGNSGNTIYF
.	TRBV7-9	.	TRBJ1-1	TGTGCCAGCAGTAACGACATCCTAAACAGAGAAGCTTTCTTT	CASSNDILNREAFF
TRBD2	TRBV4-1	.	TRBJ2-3	TGCGCCAGCAGCCAAGAGCGAGCGGGGTTCACAGATACGCAGTATTTT	CASSQERAGFTDTQYF
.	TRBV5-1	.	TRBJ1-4	TGCGCCAGCAGCTTGTTTCAAGCAGGGGAAAAACTGTTTTTT	CASSLFQAGEKLFF
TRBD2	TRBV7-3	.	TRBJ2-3	TGTGCCAGCAGCATAGCGGGGGGCACAGATACGCAGTATTTT	CASSIAGGTDTQYF
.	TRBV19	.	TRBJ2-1	TGTGCCAGTAGTACATATACAGGGAATGAGCAGTTCTTC	CASSTYTGNEQFF
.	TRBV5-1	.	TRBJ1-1	TGCGCCAGCAGCCGGGGTTGGGAGCCGGGCACTGAAGCTTTCTTT	CASSRGWEPGTEAFF
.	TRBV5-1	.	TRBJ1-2	TGCGCCAGCAGCTTGGGGGGAGCAGAGGTCTATGGCTACACCTTC	CASSLGGAEVYGYTF
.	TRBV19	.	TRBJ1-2	TGTGCCAGTAGTACCCCCTTTACAGGTTATGGCTACACCTTC	CASSTPFTGYGYTF
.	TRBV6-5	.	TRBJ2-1	TGTGCCAGCAGTTACACCCCCGCGGATGAGCAGTTCTTC	CASSYTPADEQFF
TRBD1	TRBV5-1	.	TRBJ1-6	TGCGCCAGCAGCTTGGACAGGGGCGGATCACCCCTCCACTTT	CASSLDRGGSPLHF
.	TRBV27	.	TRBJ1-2	TGTGCCAGCAGTTTTAGGGCCGGCGGGGAGGGCTACACCTTC	CASSFRAGGEGYTF
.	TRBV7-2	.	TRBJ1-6	TGTGCCAGCAGCCCCCAGGTGGAGGGGAGTTCACCCCTCCACTTT	CASSPQVEGSSPLHF
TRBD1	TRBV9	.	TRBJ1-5	TGTGCCACAGGGACAGAAACTAGCAATCAGCCCCAGCATTTT	CATGTETSNQPQHF
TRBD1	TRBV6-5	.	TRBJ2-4	TGTGCCAGCAGTTATCAACAGGGGGCTGTTCAGTACTTC	CASSYQQGAVQYF
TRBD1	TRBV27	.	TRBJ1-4	TGTGCCAGCAGTCTGACAGGGGGGGGTGAAAAACTGTTTTTT	CASSLTGGGEKLFF
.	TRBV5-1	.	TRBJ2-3	TGCGCCAGCAGCTTGAACCCGGGCACAGATACGCAGTATTTT	CASSLNPGTDTQYF
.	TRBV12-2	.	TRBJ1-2	TGTGCAAGTCGCTCCGGGGGGGAGAGGACAGGAATCCTGTCAGGCGGCTACACCTTC	CASRSGGERTGILSGGYTF
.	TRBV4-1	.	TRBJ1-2	TGCGCCAGCAGCCAAGAATGGGGGCAGTACTATGGCTACACCTTC	CASSQEWGQYYGYTF
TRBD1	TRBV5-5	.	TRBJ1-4	TGTGCCAGCAGCTTCTTGACAGGGGCAACTAATGAAAAACTGTTTTTT	CASSFLTGATNEKLFF
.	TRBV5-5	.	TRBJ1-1	TGTGCCAGCAGCCCGAGATCAGGAAGGCTTGAAGCTTTCTTT	CASSPRSGRLEAFF
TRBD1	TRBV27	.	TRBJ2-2	TGTGCCAGCAGGCGGACAGGGTCGAACACCGGGGAGCTGTTTTTT	CASRRTGSNTGELFF
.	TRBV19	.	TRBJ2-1	TGTGCCAGTAGTATAGATTGGGCCACCAATGAGCAGTTCTTC	CASSIDWATNEQFF